The 29 T cell receptor beta chains presented below share a single source sample, sequenced in a study of a mutant IDH1 vaccine in newly diagnosed glioma. Time point here: week 35, safety follow-up. Alongside topical imiquimod, each dose of vaccine comprised 300 ug of mutant IDH1 20-mer peptide. The repertoire was sequenced with immunoSEQ multiplex PCR; TCRdb's copy has only in-frame clones and lacks some. The sample has roughly 52,000 clones, 60% to 85% seen once. Their cognate antigens are unknown. This specimen consisted of PBMCs, obtained from a glioma patient whose treatment included an IDH1 peptide vaccine. The receptors were sampled from a middle-aged man with glioma.

The chain recombines TRBV13 with TRBJ2-1, with D possibly matching TRBD1 (5 bases). Germline V gene data show CDR1 as PRHDT and CDR2 as FYEKMQ (reference sequence). CDR3 length: 17 residues. Trimming took off 5 bases at V and 6 bases at J, with 23 bases between the two ends. The CDR3 DNA reads TGTGCCAGCAGCCCCACCCGGGCAGGGCGGAAAACCAATGAGCAGTTCTTC. Residues: CASSPTRAGRKTNEQFF.

V and J are TRBV10-2 and TRBJ2-7; D is unclear. Trimming shortened V by 0 bases and J by 0 bases, and 18 bases separated the two germline ends. The germline CDR1 and CDR2 sequences are WSHSY and SAAADI. The CDR3 sequence is 18 residues long. CDR3 loop: CASSESPGRKGNSYEQYF. CDR3 sequence (DNA): TGCGCCAGCAGTGAGTCGCCAGGCCGAAAGGGAAACTCCTACGAGCAGTACTTC.

The V call is TRBV6-5, the J call TRBJ1-2, with D possibly TRBD1 on 6 matching bases. The CDR3 length is 14 residues. V dropped 8 bases and J dropped 0 bases, with 13 bases sitting between them. Germline-derived CDR1 and CDR2 are MNHEY and SVGAGI. CDR3 nucleotide sequence: TGTGCCAGCTCGGCGGGGGCAGCTAACTATGGCTACACCTTC. It encodes CASSAGAANYGYTF.

This clone was observed a handful of times. The V call is TRBV4-1, the J call TRBJ1-1; weak D call: TRBD1 (5 bases). Trimming pared 1 base from V and 10 bases from J, leaving 16 bases between. The CDR3 has 14 amino acids. Germline V lookup: CDR1 MGHRA, CDR2 YSYEKL. This CDR3 reads CASSQVPGMGGAFF. For the CDR3, the DNA is TGCGCCAGCAGCCAAGTTCCAGGGATGGGGGGAGCTTTCTTT.

V is TRBV19 and J is TRBJ2-1; 13 positions match TRBD2. J gave up 4 bases and V 8 bases, and 5 bases lay outside the gene matches. This CDR3 is built from 15 residues. Germline assignment: CDR1 LNHDA and CDR2 SQIVND (reference sequence). CDR3 sequence: CASGTTSGRYNEQFF. The CDR3 DNA sequence: TGTGCCAGTGGAACGACTAGCGGGAGGTACAATGAGCAGTTCTTC.

The chain employs TRBV4-1 and TRBJ2-7, with D maybe TRBD1 (5 bases). This CDR3 has 14 residues. The V and J ends lost 1 base and 0 bases respectively, with 7 bases between them. Germline CDR1 reads MGHRA; CDR2 reads YSYEKL. CDR3 nucleotide sequence: TGCGCCAGCAGCCAAGGCAGGGACTCCTACGAGCAGTACTTC. It yields the protein CASSQGRDSYEQYF.

CDR3 amino acids: CATSRPGGSETQYF. DNA of the CDR3: TGTGCCACCAGTCGGCCAGGGGGCTCGGAGACCCAGTACTTC. This chain links TRBV15 with TRBJ2-5, with 8 bases aligning to TRBD1. The CDR3 has 14 amino acids. Germline V gene lookup returns CDR1 LNHNV and CDR2 YYDKDF (reference sequence). The V gene end was trimmed by 6 bases and the J gene end by 5 bases; junction bases not matched to a gene: 8.

The rearrangement links TRBV2 to TRBJ2-3, with a tentative D call TRBD2 (6 bases). Trimming pared 4 bases from V and 0 bases from J, leaving 11 bases between. CDR3 length: 15 residues. Per germline, CDR1 SNHLY and CDR2 FYNNEI. The CDR3 nucleotides are TGTGCCAGCAGTGGGCTTGGGACTAGCACAGATACGCAGTATTTT. It is translated as CASSGLGTSTDTQYF. The entire variable domain, with the rest obtained from reference TRBV2 and TRBJ2-3, is as follows: EPEVTQTPSHQVTQMGQEVILRCVPISNHLYFYWYRQILGQKVEFLVSFYNNEISEKSEIFDDQFSVERPDGSNFTLKIRSTKLEDSAMYFCASSGLGTSTDTQYFGPGTRLTVL.

The chain carries TRBV5-5 and TRBJ2-7; 12 positions agree with TRBD2. This CDR3 is built from 14 residues. Germline CDR1 SGHKS, CDR2 YYEKEE (reference sequence). Germline trimming cut 7 bases from V and 3 bases from J; bases unmatched to any gene: 5. DNA for the CDR3: TGTGCCAGCGGTACTAGCGGGGGGTTCTACGAGCAGTACGTC. It encodes CASGTSGGFYEQYV.

The sample holds one count of this clone. The chain employs TRBV6-1 and TRBJ2-5; D is undetermined. Germline values: CDR1 MNHNS, CDR2 SASEGT. V was clipped by 8 bases and J by 0 bases, with 10 bases between them. The CDR3 totals 13 residues. CDR3 in DNA: TGTGCCAGCCAGTACACTCACCAAGAGACCCAGTACTTC. As protein: CASQYTHQETQYF.

The V gene is TRBV7-2, the J gene TRBJ2-5, with D unclear. Per germline, CDR1 SGHTA and CDR2 FQGNSA. The CDR3 totals 13 residues. V shed 3 bases and J shed 1 base, with 6 bases lying between them. CDR3 in DNA: TGTGCCAGCAGCTTTTGGCTCCAAGAGACCCAGTACTTC. It translates to CASSFWLQETQYF.

The gene calls are TRBV7-6 and TRBJ2-2; tentatively, D is TRBD2 (5 bases). Germline CDR1 SGHVS, CDR2 FNYEAQ. The CDR3 extends over 15 amino acids. V was pared by 2 bases and J by 7 bases, with 14 bases between. The CDR3, as DNA: TGTGCCAGCAGCTTACGCCTATCGGGAAGCGGGGAGCTGTTTTTT. Amino acid sequence: CASSLRLSGSGELFF.

CDR3 coding DNA: TGTGCCAGCAGCGCCGGGAGGATGGCTAATGAAAAACTGTTTTTT. This codes for CASSAGRMANEKLFF. This chain links TRBV7-6 with TRBJ1-4; D gene ambiguous. This CDR3 has 15 residues. The germline gives CDR1 SGHVS, CDR2 FNYEAQ. Trimming took 5 bases from V and 3 from J, leaving 13 bases between them.

DNA for the CDR3: TGTGCCAGCTCACCTGGAGGGGGCCGCTACAATGAGCAGTTCTTC. It specifies CASSPGGGRYNEQFF. This chain joins TRBV18 and TRBJ2-1, with a weak D call TRBD1 (7 bases). CDR1 KGHSH and CDR2 LQKENI come from the germline V gene. V was clipped by 3 bases and J by 3 bases, with 12 bases between them. This CDR3 is built from 15 residues.

The genes are TRBV10-3 and TRBJ2-1; TRBD2 matches 12 bases. Germline V lookup: CDR1 ENHRY, CDR2 SYGVKD. The CDR3 totals 17 residues. V trimming: 0 bases; J trimming: 9 bases; junction bases outside the gene matches: 9. In nucleotides, the CDR3 is TGTGCCATCAGTGAGTCGGCTAGCGGGAGGGGAGTTGCTGAGCAGTTCTTC. Translating it yields CAISESASGRGVAEQFF.

This chain uses TRBV27 with TRBJ2-5; 7 positions agree with TRBD1. The CDR3 consists of 15 residues. V was pared by 4 bases and J by 2 bases, with 7 bases of the junction left unmatched. Germline CDR1 MNHEY, CDR2 SMNVEV (reference sequence). The CDR3 bases are TGTGCCAGCAGTTCCGCCGGGACAGCACAAGAGACCCAGTACTTC. Residues: CASSSAGTAQETQYF.

The chain couples TRBV4-1 to TRBJ2-1; possibly TRBD2 for D (6 bases). Germline lookup yields CDR1 MGHRA and CDR2 YSYEKL. This CDR3 contains 16 residues. V was pared by 3 bases and J by 1 base, with 13 bases between. CDR3 nucleotide sequence: TGCGCCAGCAGCCACCCTCGTAGCGGATCCTACAATGAGCAGTTCTTC. Its protein is CASSHPRSGSYNEQFF.

In its sample, this clone was seen a few times. This chain uses TRBV7-2 with TRBJ2-6; 7 bases match TRBD1. In germline, CDR1 is SGHTA, CDR2 FQGNSA. V gave up 5 bases and J gave up 0 bases; unmatched junction bases: 10. The CDR3 extends over 18 amino acids. CDR3 DNA: TGTGCCAGCAGCCATGACAGGGATGAGGGCTCTGGGGCCAACGTCCTGACTTTC. Its translation: CASSHDRDEGSGANVLTF.

The chain combines TRBV18 with TRBJ2-5, with D unresolved. The CDR3 runs 12 residues. V was clipped by 5 bases and J by 7 bases, with 11 bases between them. Germline values: CDR1 KGHSH, CDR2 LQKENI. CDR3: CASSTVEMTQYF. Here the CDR3 DNA reads TGTGCCAGCTCAACCGTAGAGATGACCCAGTACTTC.

The chain carries TRBV18 and TRBJ1-2; 7 bases agree with TRBD1. This CDR3 comprises 16 residues. J lost 4 bases, V lost 2 bases, and 10 bases had no gene match. CDR1 is KGHSH and CDR2 is LQKENI in the germline V gene. CDR3 in amino acids: CASSPKQDRAGYGYTF. DNA of the CDR3: TGTGCCAGCTCACCAAAGCAAGACAGGGCGGGCTATGGCTACACCTTC.

The chain recombines TRBV13 with TRBJ1-3; D is undetermined. V lost 6 bases, J lost 4 bases, and 16 bases lay in between. This CDR3 has 15 residues. The germline gives CDR1 PRHDT, CDR2 FYEKMQ (reference sequence). CDR3 DNA sequence: TGTGCCAGCAGTCCCGAGAGAGGGTCGGGAAACACCATATATTTT. Translation: CASSPERGSGNTIYF.

This clone came up a few times. The chain employs TRBV9 and TRBJ1-3, with D unclear. In germline, CDR1 is SGDLS, CDR2 YYNGEE. The V gene lost 2 bases and the J gene lost 4 bases, with 7 bases spanning the gap. CDR3 size: 13 residues. The CDR3 DNA sequence: TGTGCCAGCAGCGTCGACAACGGAAACACCATATATTTT. Its translation is CASSVDNGNTIYF.

The V and J genes are TRBV6-6 and TRBJ2-2; D perhaps matches TRBD2 (6 bases). The V and J ends lost 4 bases and 4 bases respectively, with 16 bases between them. The CDR3 length is 16 residues. The germline CDR1 and CDR2 sequences are MNHNY and SVGAGI (reference sequence). DNA for the CDR3: TGTGCCAGCAGTTTCCCCCGGGACGGGGGCACCGGGGAGCTGTTTTTT. This sequence encodes CASSFPRDGGTGELFF.

Turning to this clone: A read error may account for a junction end that differs from germline. This specimen includes other DNA sequences encoding the same CDR3. This rearrangement joins TRBV5-1 to TRBJ2-2; 10 bases align to TRBD1. Germline assignment: CDR1 SGHRS and CDR2 YFSETQ. The CDR3 has 14 residues. In DNA, the CDR3 is TGTGCCAGCACCGGGACAGGGGTTCCCGGGGAGCTGTTTTTT. It is translated as CASTGTGVPGELFF. The entire variable domain, with the rest obtained from reference TRBV5-1 and TRBJ2-2, is as follows: KAGVTQTPRYLIKTRGQQVTLSCSPISGHRSVSWYQQTPGQGLQFLFEYFSETQRNKGNFPGRFSGRQFSNSRSEMNVSTLELGDSALYLCASTGTGVPGELFFGEGSRLTVL.

The count of this clone is one. V usage is TRBV10-1 and J usage is TRBJ2-7; no clear D gene. V was clipped by 2 bases and J by 12 bases, with 17 bases between them. There are 13 residues in the CDR3. Germline V CDR1 and CDR2: WNHNN, SYGVQD (reference sequence). Here the CDR3 DNA reads TGCGCCAGCAGTGAGAGCATAAGGACCAGGCGGTACTTC. It encodes CASSESIRTRRYF.

This clone was observed once. The rearrangement uses TRBV7-6 and TRBJ2-1; D call uncertain. The V and J ends lost 5 bases and 8 bases respectively, with 16 bases between them. There are 14 residues in the CDR3. CDR1 is SGHVS and CDR2 is FNYEAQ in the germline V gene. The CDR3 is CASSTSRAVDEQFF. Here the CDR3 DNA reads TGTGCCAGCAGCACTTCCCGGGCGGTAGATGAGCAGTTCTTC.

CDR3 in DNA: TGTGCTAGTGGTTTGTTCCAAGCCTCGGCCGGGGAGCTGTTTTTT. Translated: CASGLFQASAGELFF. The V call is TRBV12-5, the J call TRBJ2-2; D is undetermined. The CDR3 has 15 amino acids. Deletions cut 2 bases from V and 6 bases from J, with 13 bases between. CDR1 and CDR2 from the germline V gene are LGHNT and FRNRAP. The variable domain in full, completed from reference TRBV12-5 and TRBJ2-2, reads DARVTQTPRHKVTEMGQEVTMRCQPILGHNTVFWYRQTMMQGLELLAYFRNRAPLDDSGMPKDRFSAEMPDATLATLKIQPSEPRDSAVYFCASGLFQASAGELFFGEGSRLTVL.

This clone was detected only a few times. Other DNA sequences in this sample translate to the same CDR3. V and J are TRBV2 and TRBJ1-5; D is ambiguous. The CDR3 covers 14 residues. Germline assignment: CDR1 SNHLY and CDR2 FYNNEI. Trimming cost V 3 bases and J 7 bases, with 13 bases left between them. Here the CDR3 reads CASSDGGAGQPQHF. The CDR3 nucleotides are TGTGCCAGCAGTGATGGAGGCGCGGGGCAGCCCCAGCATTTT.

CDR3 DNA: TGCGCCAGCAGCCAAGACCGGGGGACTGGAAACACCATATATTTT. The encoded protein is CASSQDRGTGNTIYF. The V and J genes are TRBV4-1 and TRBJ1-3; TRBD1 might be the D (5 bases). Trimming pared 0 bases from V and 2 bases from J, leaving 8 bases between. Germline-derived CDR1 and CDR2 are MGHRA and YSYEKL. The CDR3 runs to 15 residues.